This TCR beta chain was found in a study of naive and memory T cell subsets. TCR cDNA received a 3' ligated oligonucleotide that carried a UMI. Input was about 1 to 1,100 ng of DNase-treated total RNA without cell sorting. Four PCR rounds used nested alpha and beta constant region primers plus the SP2 primer. Alpha and beta constant region primers primed reverse transcription for blood and skin samples. MiXCR, run by TCRdb on the 5' RACE reads, gives a single entry per CDR3 protein. Here the sample spans roughly 62,000 distinct CDR3 sequences, 7.2% being singletons. Germline V gene sequence: CDR1 LNHDA, CDR2 SQIVND (reference sequence). V lost 3 bases to trimming and J lost 7 bases; unmatched junction nucleotides: 7. The CDR3 runs to 15 residues.

The V call is TRBV19, the J call TRBJ2-1, with 9 positions matching TRBD2. This receptor was identified in a male donor in good health. The CDR3 loop reads CASSMAAGGPNEQFF. CDR3 DNA sequence: TGTGCCAGTAGTATGGCGGCGGGAGGGCCGAATGAGCAGTTCTTC.